One and the same sample provided the 27 T cell receptor beta chains below, sequenced in a study of shared clonotypes between healthy human individuals. Terminally differentiated effector memory CD45RA+ cells were left out of the naive CD8 fraction, which was CD45RO-negative and positively selected for CCR7. The repertoire was sequenced with immunoSEQ multiplex PCR; TCRdb's copy has only in-frame clones and lacks some. The table has 630,000 or so clones, 95% to 98% seen once. Sequencing input: naive CD8+ T cells sorted from blood. The receptors shown here come from a man aged 25 to 40 in good health.

This sequence joins TRBV9 and TRBJ1-2; a weak D match, TRBD1 (6 bases). CDR1 is SGDLS, CDR2 YYNGEE, per germline. V was clipped by 0 bases and J by 7 bases, with 13 bases between them. CDR3 size: 14 residues. DNA for the CDR3: TGTGCCAGCAGCGTAGGCAAAGGGGGTGGTGGCTACACCTTC. The encoded protein is CASSVGKGGGGYTF.

The rearrangement uses TRBV28 and TRBJ2-7; D gene uncertain. The length of the CDR3 is 13 residues. The germline V gene has CDR1 MDHEN and CDR2 SYDVKM. Between the trimmed V and J ends, which lost 6 bases and 4 bases, there was a span of 13 bases. CDR3 sequence (DNA): TGTGCCAGCAGGACGGGCCGGACGTACGAGCAGTACTTC. Protein product: CASRTGRTYEQYF.

The count of this clone is one. The V call is TRBV5-6, the J call TRBJ2-1; 7 nucleotides agree with TRBD1. Germline-derived CDR1 and CDR2 are SGHDT and YYEEEE. V shed 7 bases, J shed 5 bases, and the junction held 9 bases outside the gene matches. The CDR3 has 14 amino acids. The CDR3 here is CASSRGQINNEQFF. Here the CDR3 DNA reads TGTGCCAGCTCTCGGGGACAGATTAACAATGAGCAGTTCTTC.

The V gene is TRBV29-1, the J gene TRBJ1-1; unclear D gene. The CDR3 contains 13 residues. Trimming removed 0 bases at V and 7 bases at J, with 12 bases between. Germline CDR1 SQVTM, CDR2 ANQGSEA. DNA of the CDR3: TGCAGCGTTGAAGATCGGCCGATATATGAAGCTTTCTTT. Protein product: CSVEDRPIYEAFF.

The CDR3 reads CASSFRRGFDDTQYF. In DNA, the CDR3 is TGTGCCAGCAGTTTTAGGAGGGGGTTCGACGATACGCAGTATTTT. The chain uses TRBV27 and TRBJ2-3; D is perhaps TRBD1 or TRBD2 (6 bases each). V lost 3 bases to trimming and J lost 6 bases, with 16 bases between them. The germline V gene has CDR1 MNHEY and CDR2 SMNVEV (reference sequence). CDR3 length equals 15 residues.

The rearrangement links TRBV4-1 to TRBJ2-7; 12 bases agree with TRBD1. The CDR3 length is 16 residues. The V segment lost 2 bases and the J segment 4 bases; nucleotides outside the gene matches: 6. Germline CDR1 reads MGHRA; CDR2 reads YSYEKL. In DNA form, the CDR3 reads TGCGCCAGCAGCCAAACCGGGACAGGGGGCTGGTACGAGCAGTACTTC. This sequence encodes CASSQTGTGGWYEQYF.

CDR3: CASSSRRGRGNQPQHF. The CDR3 bases are TGTGCCAGCAGTTCACGCAGGGGGCGCGGCAATCAGCCCCAGCATTTT. V and J are TRBV27 and TRBJ1-5, with 8 bases that match TRBD1. Germline assignment: CDR1 MNHEY and CDR2 SMNVEV (reference sequence). This CDR3 is built from 16 residues. Losses at the gene ends were 4 bases for V and 2 bases for J; bases not matched to a gene: 7.

This chain connects TRBV27 to TRBJ2-1, with 13 bases fitting TRBD2. V lost 7 bases to trimming and J lost 8 bases; unmatched junction nucleotides: 8. This CDR3 spans 15 amino acids. The germline V gene encodes CDR1 MNHEY and CDR2 SMNVEV (reference sequence). The CDR3 is CASTLLAGGPHEQFF. The CDR3 DNA sequence: TGTGCCAGCACCCTACTAGCGGGAGGGCCCCATGAGCAGTTCTTC.

The V and J genes are TRBV5-5 and TRBJ2-7, with TRBD2 matching over 7 bases. CDR3 length: 18 residues. With 1 base clipped from V and 3 bases from J, the junction kept 16 bases outside the gene matches. Germline CDR1 SGHKS, CDR2 YYEKEE (reference sequence). CDR3 DNA: TGTGCCAGCAGCTTGCATTTTGCGGGAGACCCAAGACTCTACGAGCAGTACTTC. Its protein product is CASSLHFAGDPRLYEQYF.

The genes are TRBV27 and TRBJ2-7; D may be TRBD2 (5 bases). The germline gives CDR1 MNHEY, CDR2 SMNVEV (reference sequence). Trimming removed 4 bases from V and 1 base from J, with 11 bases in between. The CDR3 extends over 14 amino acids. The CDR3 nucleotides read TGTGCCAGCAGTTCTTGGACTGGATCCTACGAGCAGTACTTC. Protein product: CASSSWTGSYEQYF.

Written as DNA, the CDR3 is TGTGCCGGGGGGACTAGCGGGAACGAGCAGTACTTC. It specifies CAGGTSGNEQYF. The gene calls are TRBV10-3 and TRBJ2-7, with 13 nucleotides matching TRBD2. Germline CDR1 and CDR2: ENHRY and SYGVKD. Unmatched junction bases numbered 3, after V lost 11 bases and J lost 5 bases. The CDR3 sequence is 12 residues long.

The V call is TRBV29-1, the J call TRBJ2-3; D gene uncertain. The CDR3 consists of 13 residues. Germline CDR1 is SQVTM and CDR2 is ANQGSEA. The germline V and J ends were trimmed by 0 bases and 4 bases, with 8 bases remaining between them. CDR3 sequence (DNA): TGCAGCGTTGAAGAAAGCTCCCCAGATACGCAGTATTTT. This encodes CSVEESSPDTQYF.

The chain carries TRBV18 and TRBJ2-7, with D possibly TRBD1 on 6 matching bases. Trimming pared 3 bases from V and 0 bases from J, leaving 18 bases between. Looked up from germline, CDR1 is KGHSH and CDR2 is LQKENI. The CDR3 contains 17 residues. CDR3 protein: CASSPRTGTTPSYEQYF. The CDR3, as DNA: TGTGCCAGCTCACCTAGAACAGGGACGACACCCTCCTACGAGCAGTACTTC.

This sequence joins TRBV19 and TRBJ1-5; D uncertain. There are 15 residues in the CDR3. Germline V gene data show CDR1 as LNHDA and CDR2 as SQIVND (reference sequence). V was pared by 6 bases and J by 4 bases, with 16 bases between. The CDR3: CASRTVLPRNQPQHF. The CDR3 DNA reads TGTGCCAGTAGAACAGTTCTCCCTCGGAATCAGCCCCAGCATTTT.

The chain joins TRBV6-5 to TRBJ2-3; the D is unclear. The CDR3 contains 14 residues. V lost 2 bases, J lost 1 base, and 7 bases lay in between. The V gene's germline CDR1 is MNHEY and CDR2 SVGAGI. This CDR3 reads CASSYTIGTDTQYF. The CDR3 DNA reads TGTGCCAGCAGTTACACAATTGGCACAGATACGCAGTATTTT.

CDR3 loop: CASVSGMDTEAFF. In DNA, the CDR3 is TGTGCCAGCGTATCAGGGATGGACACTGAAGCTTTCTTT. The chain couples TRBV7-6 to TRBJ1-1; a weak D match, TRBD1 (5 bases). V dropped 8 bases and J dropped 3 bases, with 13 bases sitting between them. The CDR3 totals 13 residues. Germline CDR1 SGHVS, CDR2 FNYEAQ.

The V gene is TRBV7-9, the J gene TRBJ2-7; possible D gene TRBD1, 6 bases. Germline lookup yields CDR1 SEHNR and CDR2 FQNEAQ (reference sequence). The CDR3 covers 15 residues. The germline V and J ends were trimmed by 2 bases and 6 bases, with 17 bases remaining between them. As DNA, the CDR3 is TGTGCCAGCAGCTTACTCGGGGCAGGGGCGGGCGAGCAGTACTTC. It yields the protein CASSLLGAGAGEQYF.

The V gene is TRBV28, the J gene TRBJ2-3, with 7 bases fitting TRBD1. V lost 8 bases to trimming and J lost 2 bases; unmatched junction nucleotides: 7. The length of the CDR3 is 14 residues. From germline, CDR1 is MDHEN and CDR2 SYDVKM. CDR3 coding DNA: TGTGCCAGCCTCAGGGGGAGTCCCACAGATACGCAGTATTTT. Amino acids: CASLRGSPTDTQYF.

Comments on this clone: The identical CDR3 is also encoded by other nucleotide sequences in the sample. This chain uses TRBV7-2 with TRBJ2-1; D gene unclear. Germline V lookup: CDR1 SGHTA, CDR2 FQGNSA. The CDR3 has 13 residues. V was trimmed by 1 base and J by 5 bases, leaving 6 bases between them. CDR3 in DNA: TGTGCCAGCAGCTTAGGGCACAACAATGAGCAGTTCTTC. Residues: CASSLGHNNEQFF.

J is TRBJ2-7 and V is TRBV11-2, with TRBD1 identical over 8 bases. This CDR3 region has 14 residues. The V and J ends lost 3 bases and 2 bases, in that order; junction bases with no gene match: 3. Germline V gene data show CDR1 as SGHAT and CDR2 as FQNNGV. In DNA, the CDR3 is TGTGCCAGCAGCTTTGGGACAGGAGCCTACGAGCAGTACTTC. Its protein is CASSFGTGAYEQYF.

CDR3 sequence: CASSGRNNNEQFF. The CDR3 DNA reads as TGTGCCAGCAGTGGACGAAATAACAATGAGCAGTTCTTC. The chain is built from TRBV11-3 and TRBJ2-1; no definite D call. Trimming cost V 6 bases and J 5 bases, with 11 bases left between them. This CDR3 is built from 13 residues. CDR1 and CDR2 from the germline V gene are SGHNT and YENEEA.

J is TRBJ2-1 and V is TRBV11-3; D is unresolved. V dropped 1 base and J dropped 6 bases, with 1 base sitting between them. CDR1 is SGHNT and CDR2 is YENEEA in the germline V gene. The CDR3 runs to 11 residues. The CDR3 DNA reads TGTGCCAGCAGCTTAGGCAATGAGCAGTTCTTC. Its translation: CASSLGNEQFF.

The rearrangement joins TRBV5-4 to TRBJ2-7; the match to TRBD1 covers 9 bases. Germline V gene lookup returns CDR1 SGHNT and CDR2 YYREEE (reference sequence). J gave up 2 bases and V 4 bases, and 4 bases lay outside the gene matches. CDR3 length equals 14 residues. Here the CDR3 reads CASSLRDRAYEQYF. The CDR3 nucleotides are TGTGCCAGCAGCCTCCGGGACAGGGCCTACGAGCAGTACTTC.

The V call is TRBV6-5, the J call TRBJ2-3; D gene unclear. The CDR3 covers 14 residues. V was trimmed by 2 bases and J by 1 base, leaving 7 bases between them. In germline, CDR1 is MNHEY, CDR2 SVGAGI. Written as DNA, the CDR3 is TGTGCCAGCAGTTACATGTGGGGCACAGATACGCAGTATTTT. This translates into CASSYMWGTDTQYF.

The V gene is TRBV28, the J gene TRBJ2-7; TRBD1 is a possible D gene (6 bases). The germline V and J ends were trimmed by 4 bases and 7 bases, with 26 bases remaining between them. Germline values: CDR1 MDHEN, CDR2 SYDVKM. This CDR3 has 17 amino acids. CDR3 in DNA: TGTGCCAGCAGTTCACCCCGGGACAAGGAACACCGTCGGGAGCAGTACTTC. This codes for CASSSPRDKEHRREQYF.

The chain combines TRBV28 with TRBJ2-5; unclear D gene. V lost 3 bases, J lost 5 bases, and 13 bases lay in between. CDR1 is MDHEN, CDR2 SYDVKM, per germline. There are 14 residues in the CDR3. Written as DNA, the CDR3 is TGTGCCAGCAGTTTCCCCCAGGTGGCGGAGACCCAGTACTTC. Protein product: CASSFPQVAETQYF.

This chain connects TRBV9 to TRBJ1-2, with D possibly being TRBD1 (6 bases). The germline CDR1 and CDR2 sequences are SGDLS and YYNGEE. With 0 bases removed from V and 4 bases from J, the gap between germline ends came to 7 bases. The CDR3 has 13 amino acids. Written as DNA, the CDR3 is TGTGCCAGCAGCGTAGAACAGGGCTATGGCTACACCTTC. This codes for CASSVEQGYGYTF.